This entry lists 27 T cell receptor beta chains sequenced from one sample in a study of T cell changes during pregnancy in multiple sclerosis. Using immunoSEQ multiplex PCR, the repertoire was profiled, and TCRdb retains in-frame clones only, with some absent. The sample contains 45,000 to 60,000 clones, around 92% of which appear only once. This material consisted of CD4+ T cells from peripheral blood mononuclear cells, taken in the second trimester of pregnancy. These receptors were taken from a female donor with multiple sclerosis, enrolled in a pregnancy study.

This chain joins TRBV15 and TRBJ1-1; possible D gene TRBD1, 6 bases. With 3 bases removed from V and 7 bases from J, the gap between germline ends came to 15 bases. This CDR3 has 14 amino acids. Germline CDR1 LNHNV, CDR2 YYDKDF (reference sequence). The CDR3 bases are TGTGCCACCAGCAGTCAGGGGACACGAAATGAAGCTTTCTTT. Protein: CATSSQGTRNEAFF.

The rearrangement uses TRBV5-6 and TRBJ2-7; the D is unclear. V shed 2 bases and J shed 2 bases, with 11 bases lying between them. CDR3 length: 14 residues. Germline V gives CDR1 SGHDT, CDR2 YYEEEE. Here the CDR3 DNA reads TGTGCCAGCAGCTTTGGGCCCTCCCCCTACGAGCAGTACTTC. Translated, it gives CASSFGPSPYEQYF.

A note on this clone: The junction departs from germline at one end; a sequencing error may be responsible. V is TRBV5-4 and J is TRBJ2-1; 14 nucleotides line up with TRBD2. The length of the CDR3 is 16 residues. In germline, CDR1 is SGHNT, CDR2 YYREEE (reference sequence). Here the CDR3 DNA reads TGTGCCAGCAGCCCAGGCGGACTAGCGGGGGGCCATTGGTGGGTCTTC. As protein: CASSPGGLAGGHWWVF.

The chain is built from TRBV6-1 and TRBJ2-2, with a weak D call TRBD1 (5 bases). Trimming shortened V by 1 base and J by 3 bases, and 12 bases separated the two germline ends. The CDR3 contains 16 residues. Germline CDR1 is MNHNS and CDR2 is SASEGT. The CDR3 protein is CASSEVRGRDTGELFF. The CDR3 region has the DNA TGTGCCAGCAGTGAAGTAAGGGGCAGGGACACCGGGGAGCTGTTTTTT.

The J gene is TRBJ2-7, the V gene TRBV5-6; 7 nucleotides line up with TRBD2. Trimming took 1 base from V and 3 from J; bases not matched to a gene: 10. The germline V gene has CDR1 SGHDT and CDR2 YYEEEE. The CDR3 has 16 amino acids. The CDR3 region is CASSLILLRGSYEQYF. The CDR3 nucleotides are TGTGCCAGCAGCTTGATCCTTTTGCGGGGGAGCTACGAGCAGTACTTC. The full variable domain, rest sourced from reference TRBV5-6 and TRBJ2-7, is DAGVTQSPTHLIKTRGQQVTLRCSPKSGHDTVSWYQQALGQGPQFIFQYYEEEERQRGNFPDRFSGHQFPNYSSELNVNALLLGDSALYLCASSLILLRGSYEQYFGPGTRLTVT.

The gene calls are TRBV11-2 and TRBJ2-5; D is unresolved. The CDR3 runs to 13 residues. The germline V gene encodes CDR1 SGHAT and CDR2 FQNNGV. The V end lost 5 bases, the J end lost 5 bases, and 12 bases lay between the germline ends. This chain's CDR3 is CASSRLNGETQYF. The CDR3 DNA reads TGTGCCAGCAGCCGACTCAACGGGGAGACCCAGTACTTC.

The rearrangement links TRBV7-3 to TRBJ2-2, with D possibly matching TRBD2 (6 bases). The germline V and J ends were trimmed by 1 base and 1 base, with 7 bases remaining between them. Germline loops: CDR1 SGHTA, CDR2 FQGTGA. This CDR3 is built from 15 residues. The CDR3 is CASSLISGNTGELFF. The CDR3 nucleotides read TGTGCCAGCAGCTTAATTAGCGGGAACACCGGGGAGCTGTTTTTT.

The rearrangement joins TRBV11-2 to TRBJ2-2; D is perhaps TRBD2 (5 bases). The germline V gene encodes CDR1 SGHAT and CDR2 FQNNGV. The V and J ends lost 1 base and 3 bases respectively, with 12 bases between them. The CDR3 sequence is 16 residues long. The CDR3 loop reads CASSLVFARDTGELFF. The CDR3, as DNA: TGTGCCAGCAGCTTAGTATTCGCGCGGGACACCGGGGAGCTGTTTTTT.

This clone was picked up one time. The chain recombines TRBV18 with TRBJ1-2; D gene uncertain. Germline CDR1 is KGHSH and CDR2 is LQKENI. The ends were cut back, 3 bases at V and 6 bases at J, with 5 bases in the middle. The CDR3 is made up of 11 amino acids. The CDR3 region has the DNA TGTGCCAGCTCACCTTCAGATGGCTACACCTTC. Translating gives CASSPSDGYTF.

The V gene is TRBV25-1, the J gene TRBJ1-1, with D unresolved. Germline CDR1 reads MGHDK; CDR2 reads SYGVNS. V lost 4 bases and J 4 bases, leaving 10 bases between the germline ends. The CDR3 has 13 residues. The chain's CDR3 is CASSGAATTEAFF. DNA for the CDR3: TGTGCCAGCAGTGGTGCGGCGACCACTGAAGCTTTCTTT.

The chain is built from TRBV2 and TRBJ2-7; unclear D gene. Germline V gene data show CDR1 as SNHLY and CDR2 as FYNNEI. Trimming removed 4 bases from V and 9 bases from J, with 13 bases in between. This CDR3 is 12 amino acids long. The DNA for the CDR3 is TGTGCCAGCAGTGGACTTTACTCCGGGCAGTACTTC. This codes for CASSGLYSGQYF.

V usage is TRBV11-2 and J usage is TRBJ2-1; 9 positions agree with TRBD1. After removal of 5 bases from V and 11 bases from J, the junction contained 10 bases not matched to a gene. CDR3 length equals 14 residues. Germline V gives CDR1 SGHAT, CDR2 FQNNGV. The CDR3 here is CASSPTGTGFQQFF. CDR3 bases: TGTGCCAGCAGCCCGACCGGGACAGGGTTTCAGCAGTTCTTC. The full variable domain, its missing parts supplied by reference TRBV11-2 and TRBJ2-1, is EAGVAQSPRYKIIEKRQSVAFWCNPISGHATLYWYQQILGQGPKLLIQFQNNGVVDDSQLPKDRFSAERLKGVDSTLKIQPAKLEDSAVYLCASSPTGTGFQQFFGPGTRLTVL.

V and J are TRBV18 and TRBJ2-6; D is unresolved. Germline V gives CDR1 KGHSH, CDR2 LQKENI. V shed 2 bases and J shed 1 base, with 6 bases lying between them. The CDR3 is 15 residues long. This CDR3 reads CASSPINSGANVLTF. The CDR3 nucleotides read TGTGCCAGCTCACCAATAAATTCTGGGGCCAACGTCCTGACTTTC.

The chain employs TRBV27 and TRBJ1-5; 7 bases align to TRBD1. CDR3 length equals 21 residues. Unmatched junction bases numbered 32, after V lost 4 bases and J lost 11 bases. Germline V gene data show CDR1 as MNHEY and CDR2 as SMNVEV (reference sequence). The CDR3 DNA is TGTGCCAGCAGTTCAATATATGGGTCTGACAGGGTTGAGTCTCAAGGTCCTGCCCAGCATTTT. Its protein product is CASSSIYGSDRVESQGPAQHF.

In DNA, the CDR3 is TGTGCCGGACAGACACGGATGAACACTGAAGCTTTCTTT. This gives the protein CAGQTRMNTEAFF. This chain connects TRBV6-6 to TRBJ1-1, with a tentative D call TRBD1 (6 bases). CDR1 is MNHNY, CDR2 SVGAGI, per germline (reference sequence). The length of the CDR3 is 13 residues. The V end was cut by 11 bases, the J end by 0 bases, with 13 bases between.

This clone was recorded a few times. This chain connects TRBV18 to TRBJ2-2, with 9 bases matching TRBD2. Trimming took 1 base from V and 5 from J; bases not matched to a gene: 5. Germline CDR1 reads KGHSH; CDR2 reads LQKENI. This CDR3 region has 16 residues. This CDR3 reads CASSPLVAGETGELFF. The CDR3, as DNA: TGTGCCAGCTCACCACTTGTAGCGGGAGAGACCGGGGAGCTGTTTTTT.

This chain links TRBV27 with TRBJ2-7; 15 bases align to TRBD2. The CDR3 length is 17 residues. After removal of 4 bases from V and 2 bases from J, the junction contained 6 bases not matched to a gene. Germline values: CDR1 MNHEY, CDR2 SMNVEV (reference sequence). The CDR3 DNA is TGTGCCAGCAGTTCCATTGGGACTAGCGGGAGGCCCTACGAGCAGTACTTC. It yields the protein CASSSIGTSGRPYEQYF.

This sequence joins TRBV6-1 and TRBJ1-2; 7 bases match TRBD1. V shed 3 bases and J 4 bases; nucleotides not matched to a gene: 8. CDR1 is MNHNS, CDR2 SASEGT, per germline. This CDR3 region has 15 residues. This CDR3 is CASSDGLSGGYGYTF. The CDR3 DNA follows: TGTGCCAGCAGTGATGGACTTTCAGGGGGCTATGGCTACACCTTC.

The gene calls are TRBV30 and TRBJ2-1; D is perhaps TRBD2 (6 bases). Germline V lookup: CDR1 GTSNPN, CDR2 SVGIG (reference sequence). This CDR3 has 15 amino acids. V gave up 0 bases and J gave up 5 bases, with 14 bases separating them. Here the CDR3 reads CAWSVRRGNDNEQFF. The CDR3 nucleotides read TGTGCCTGGAGTGTTCGGAGGGGCAACGACAATGAGCAGTTCTTC. The full variable domain, rest sourced from reference TRBV30 and TRBJ2-1, is SQTIHQWPATLVQPVGSPLSLECTVEGTSNPNLYWYRQAAGRGLQLLFYSVGIGQISSEVPQNLSASRPQDRQFILSSKKLLLSDSGFYLCAWSVRRGNDNEQFFGPGTRLTVL.

V is TRBV10-3 and J is TRBJ1-4, with TRBD1 matching over 12 bases. V dropped 10 bases and J dropped 3; count of bases not matched to a gene: 3. CDR1 ENHRY and CDR2 SYGVKD come from the germline V gene. The CDR3 is made up of 14 amino acids. This CDR3 is CATGQGASNEKLFF. The CDR3 DNA is TGTGCCACGGGACAGGGGGCTTCTAATGAAAAACTGTTTTTT.

The sample holds one count of this clone. The chain employs TRBV19 and TRBJ2-2; D not certain. This CDR3 has 13 amino acids. V was cut by 1 base and J by 4 bases, with 4 bases left in between. Germline V gene data show CDR1 as LNHDA and CDR2 as SQIVND (reference sequence). The CDR3 loop is CASSIASTGELFF. In DNA form, the CDR3 reads TGTGCCAGTAGTATAGCATCCACCGGGGAGCTGTTTTTT. The full variable domain, with the rest looked up from reference TRBV19 and TRBJ2-2, is DGGITQSPKYLFRKEGQNVTLSCEQNLNHDAMYWYRQDPGQGLRLIYYSQIVNDFQKGDIAEGYSVSREKKESFPLTVTSAQKNPTAFYLCASSIASTGELFFGEGSRLTVL.

This chain joins TRBV19 and TRBJ1-2; D perhaps matches TRBD1 (6 bases). The CDR3 totals 14 residues. V gave up 5 bases and J gave up 8 bases, with 18 bases separating them. Germline loops: CDR1 LNHDA, CDR2 SQIVND (reference sequence). Written as DNA, the CDR3 is TGTGCCAGTAGTCCCCGGGCAGGGACAAAAGGCTACACCTTC. Its translation: CASSPRAGTKGYTF.

The chain has TRBV28 and TRBJ1-1; D is perhaps TRBD1 (6 bases). Germline CDR1 reads MDHEN; CDR2 reads SYDVKM. The CDR3 spans 13 residues. V lost 10 bases to trimming and J lost 6 bases, with 18 bases between them. The CDR3 DNA reads TGTGCCACTCACAGGGTCACAGACGCTGAAGCTTTCTTT. It is translated as CATHRVTDAEAFF.

V gene TRBV5-1 combines with J gene TRBJ1-1; no reliable D call. Germline V gene lookup returns CDR1 SGHRS and CDR2 YFSETQ. The CDR3 length is 14 residues. V shed 1 base and J shed 1 base, with 8 bases lying between them. The CDR3 spells CASSLSERNTEAFF. The CDR3 DNA sequence: TGCGCCAGCAGCTTGAGCGAACGGAACACTGAAGCTTTCTTT.

This chain connects TRBV6-1 to TRBJ2-3; D is unresolved. V lost 2 bases and J lost 3, with 6 bases in between. The CDR3 sequence is 13 residues long. Germline CDR1 and CDR2: MNHNS and SASEGT. The CDR3 here is CASSELLTDTQYF. The CDR3 nucleotides read TGTGCCAGCAGTGAATTGCTAACAGATACGCAGTATTTT.

This chain joins TRBV10-3 and TRBJ1-1; perhaps TRBD1 as D (6 bases). The CDR3 sequence is 14 residues long. Trimming removed 6 bases at V and 5 bases at J, with 16 bases between. CDR1 ENHRY and CDR2 SYGVKD come from the germline V gene. Here the CDR3 DNA reads TGTGCCATCAGGCCGAGGGGGGGGTTGACTGAAGCTTTCTTT. It encodes CAIRPRGGLTEAFF.

In its sample, this clone was seen once. V gene TRBV27 combines with J gene TRBJ1-4; D uncertain. Trimming removed 6 bases at V and 0 bases at J, with 11 bases between. Per the germline V gene, CDR1 is MNHEY and CDR2 is SMNVEV (reference sequence). CDR3 length: 15 amino acids. The CDR3 DNA sequence: TGTGCCAGCAGCCCCAGACTTGCAACTAATGAAAAACTGTTTTTT. Its protein is CASSPRLATNEKLFF.